This TCR beta chain was recovered during a study of T cell clones after liver transplantation. Alloreactive TCRbeta sequences came from sequencing proliferating CFSE-low cells in the MLR. Clones were sequenced by immunoSEQ multiplex PCR, and TCRdb holds only the in-frame ones, with some missing. Among around 4,800 clones listed, 20% to 30% were seen once. Concerning this clone: Its antigen remains unknown. Additional DNA sequences in this sample encode the identical CDR3.

The CDR3 loop spans 11 amino acids. The germline V gene encodes CDR1 SQVTM and CDR2 ANQGSEA. The chain carries TRBV29-1 and TRBJ2-3; a possible D gene is TRBD2 (5 bases). The sequence was collected from a human patient who received a liver transplant. Some of these T cells may belong to the graft donor. Input material: CD4+ T cells from cultured PBMCs. CDR3 DNA sequence: TGCAACGTAGGACTGACAGATACGCAGTATTTT. The encoded protein is CNVGLTDTQYF.